These 19 T cell receptor beta chains were sequenced from one sample in a study of T cell clones after liver transplantation. The data were produced by immunoSEQ multiplex PCR, yet TCRdb's version contains in-frame clones alone and is incomplete. This table holds approximately 55,000 clones, roughly 70% found once. The sequences come from CD4+ T cells from blood, collected roughly 56 months after liver transplant. Receptors were obtained from a human patient who received a liver transplant. The T cells may come from the graft donor.

This chain links TRBV5-1 with TRBJ2-3; the match to TRBD2 covers 11 bases. V was pared by 5 bases and J by 6 bases, with 5 bases of the junction left unmatched. Germline V CDR1 and CDR2: SGHRS, YFSETQ. The CDR3 spans 14 residues. Here the CDR3 reads CASRLAGERDTQYF. DNA of the CDR3: TGCGCCAGCAGACTAGCGGGGGAGAGGGATACGCAGTATTTT.

In DNA, the CDR3 is TGTGCCATCAGCGACCCTAGGGACACGAGCACAGATACGCAGTATTTT. Translating gives CAISDPRDTSTDTQYF. The chain has TRBV10-3 and TRBJ2-3; maybe TRBD1 (6 bases). This CDR3 has 16 residues. Trimming took off 6 bases at V and 0 bases at J, with 16 bases between the two ends. Germline V gives CDR1 ENHRY, CDR2 SYGVKD.

The chain recombines TRBV18 with TRBJ2-7; D is unclear. This CDR3 has 12 amino acids. Germline V gives CDR1 KGHSH, CDR2 LQKENI. V dropped 2 bases and J dropped 2 bases, with 4 bases sitting between them. DNA for the CDR3: TGTGCCAGCTCACCAACGGCCTACGAGCAGTACTTC. Translation gives CASSPTAYEQYF.

This CDR3 reads CASSKPGQGGVTGNTIYF. The CDR3 DNA reads as TGCGCCAGCAGCAAACCGGGACAGGGGGGAGTTACTGGAAACACCATATATTTT. This chain links TRBV4-1 with TRBJ1-3; 11 bases agree with TRBD1. Unmatched junction bases numbered 11, after V lost 5 bases and J lost 2 bases. Germline loops: CDR1 MGHRA, CDR2 YSYEKL. This CDR3 spans 18 amino acids.

The V gene is TRBV7-9, the J gene TRBJ2-5; no firm D call. The ends were cut back, 1 base at V and 0 bases at J, with 9 bases in the middle. Germline V lookup: CDR1 SEHNR, CDR2 FQNEAQ (reference sequence). The CDR3 extends over 15 amino acids. Written as DNA, the CDR3 is TGTGCCAGCAGCTTAGATGGACGGAACCAAGAGACCCAGTACTTC. It translates to CASSLDGRNQETQYF.

This clone was seen only a few times. This chain links TRBV7-2 with TRBJ2-3; 7 bases are a match to TRBD1. This CDR3 comprises 16 residues. With 2 bases clipped from V and 10 bases from J, the junction kept 15 bases outside the gene matches. CDR1 is SGHTA and CDR2 is FQGNSA in the germline V gene. Written as DNA, the CDR3 is TGTGCCAGCAGCTTATTATCGGGACAGACCCTCCTGCCGCAGTATTTT. Translation gives CASSLLSGQTLLPQYF.

This clone was detected only once. This CDR3 is CATSSRGRQNTGELFF. The CDR3 coding sequence is TGTGCCACCAGCTCGAGAGGCAGGCAGAACACCGGGGAGCTGTTTTTT. The chain combines TRBV15 with TRBJ2-2; no reliable D call. The ends were cut back, 5 bases at V and 1 base at J, with 14 bases in the middle. The CDR3 is made up of 16 amino acids. CDR1 is LNHNV, CDR2 YYDKDF, per germline (reference sequence).

CDR3 coding DNA: TGCAGCGTTGTAAGGGGCTATGGCTACACCTTC. Translated: CSVVRGYGYTF. This chain connects TRBV29-1 to TRBJ1-2; a weak D match, TRBD1 (5 bases). From germline, CDR1 is SQVTM and CDR2 ANQGSEA. The CDR3 extends over 11 amino acids. V lost 4 bases to trimming and J lost 4 bases, with 7 bases between them.

The chain combines TRBV28 with TRBJ1-6; 10 nucleotides agree with TRBD1. The germline CDR1 and CDR2 sequences are MDHEN and SYDVKM. This CDR3 is 16 amino acids long. The J segment lost 4 bases and the V segment lost 4 bases, leaving 4 bases of the junction unmatched. CDR3 region: CASSSKDRGYNSPLHF. CDR3 nucleotide sequence: TGTGCCAGCAGTTCAAAGGACAGGGGGTATAATTCACCCCTCCACTTT.

This clone was counted only a few times. The chain combines TRBV9 with TRBJ2-5; the D gene could be TRBD1 or TRBD2 (5 bases each). V was pared by 4 bases and J by 4 bases, with 17 bases between. Germline assignment: CDR1 SGDLS and CDR2 YYNGEE. The CDR3 runs to 15 residues. The CDR3 protein is CASSPNERGTETQYF. CDR3 nucleotides: TGTGCCAGCAGCCCCAACGAGAGGGGTACAGAGACCCAGTACTTC.

In regard to this clone: Different DNA sequences within this sample yield the same CDR3. This chain uses TRBV9 with TRBJ2-5, with D possibly called TRBD1 or TRBD2 (5 bases each). The germline V gene has CDR1 SGDLS and CDR2 YYNGEE. The CDR3 covers 14 residues. The V end was cut by 0 bases, the J end by 4 bases, with 10 bases between. CDR3 sequence reads: CASSVAEGRETQYF. CDR3 nucleotides: TGTGCCAGCAGCGTAGCAGAGGGGAGAGAGACCCAGTACTTC.

The rearrangement links TRBV6-5 to TRBJ1-1, with D uncertain. V dropped 2 bases and J dropped 5 bases, with 9 bases sitting between them. CDR3 length: 13 amino acids. Germline CDR1 MNHEY, CDR2 SVGAGI. DNA for the CDR3: TGTGCCAGCAGTTACGTCGGAGAAACTGAAGCTTTCTTT. The encoded protein is CASSYVGETEAFF.

The genes are TRBV11-1 and TRBJ2-5; no reliable D call. The germline V gene has CDR1 SGHAT and CDR2 FQDESV (reference sequence). Trimming stripped 1 base from V and 13 bases from J, with 19 bases between. The CDR3 is made up of 14 amino acids. CDR3 nucleotides: TGTGCCAGCAGCTTAGGACGAGAGACTCCTACACGGTACTTC. Translation: CASSLGRETPTRYF. Looking up the rest from reference TRBV11-1 and TRBJ2-5 gives the full variable domain: EAEVAQSPRYKITEKSQAVAFWCDPISGHATLYWYRQILGQGPELLVQFQDESVVDDSQLPKDRFSAERLKGVDSTLKIQPAELGDSAMYLCASSLGRETPTRYFGPGTRLLVL.

The chain couples TRBV30 to TRBJ1-5; the D is unclear. V gave up 0 bases and J gave up 7 bases, with 10 bases separating them. Germline loops: CDR1 GTSNPN, CDR2 SVGIG (reference sequence). This CDR3 region has 13 residues. CDR3 region: CAWSVRPQQPQHF. Written as DNA, the CDR3 is TGTGCCTGGAGTGTTCGGCCCCAACAGCCCCAGCATTTT.

This clone has only a few counts. The rearrangement uses TRBV5-1 and TRBJ2-3; D remains ambiguous. The CDR3 sequence is 14 residues long. CDR1 and CDR2 (germline): SGHRS, YFSETQ. V lost 0 bases, J lost 2 bases, and 7 bases lay in between. CDR3 sequence (DNA): TGCGCCAGCAGCTTGGGGTCAATCACAGATACGCAGTATTTT. Its protein is CASSLGSITDTQYF.

J is TRBJ1-2 and V is TRBV28, with 9 nucleotides matching TRBD1. Looked up from germline, CDR1 is MDHEN and CDR2 is SYDVKM. Unmatched junction bases numbered 6, after V lost 3 bases and J lost 4 bases. The CDR3 covers 15 residues. In DNA form, the CDR3 reads TGTGCCAGCAGTTTGGGGGACAGGGACTTCTATGGCTACACCTTC. Protein: CASSLGDRDFYGYTF.

The chain has TRBV28 and TRBJ1-5; TRBD1 might be the D (5 bases). The CDR3 is 15 residues long. Germline values: CDR1 MDHEN, CDR2 SYDVKM. Trimming left V 7 bases short and J 0 bases short, with 13 bases between. CDR3 DNA: TGTGCCAGCATCCACCGGGACGGTAGCAATCAGCCCCAGCATTTT. Its protein product is CASIHRDGSNQPQHF.

The chain links TRBV7-3 to TRBJ1-1; D not resolved. CDR3 length equals 13 residues. V lost 6 bases, J lost 2 bases, and 10 bases lay in between. Germline values: CDR1 SGHTA, CDR2 FQGTGA. CDR3 coding DNA: TGTGCCAGCAGGGTTGGGTCCAACACTGAAGCTTTCTTT. Residues: CASRVGSNTEAFF.

The chain employs TRBV30 and TRBJ1-4; no clear D. Germline V gene data show CDR1 as GTSNPN and CDR2 as SVGIG (reference sequence). V shed 0 bases and J shed 4 bases, with 6 bases lying between them. The CDR3 is 13 amino acids. This chain's CDR3 is CAWSVQSNEKLFF. As DNA, the CDR3 is TGTGCCTGGAGTGTACAAAGTAATGAAAAACTGTTTTTT.